This T cell receptor beta chain is from a study of blood T cell repertoires in COVID-19. CDR1 LGHDT and CDR2 YNNKEL come from the germline V gene (reference sequence). The germline V and J ends were trimmed by 0 bases and 6 bases, with 15 bases remaining between them. The CDR3 runs 15 residues. Libraries were prepared by immunoSEQ multiplex PCR; TCRdb keeps only in-frame clonotypes and omits some of them. The sample has about 47,000 clones; 88% are singletons. The TCR comes from a human donor with active COVID-19. The donor label of this sample is uncertain. This chain joins TRBV3-1 (or the pseudogene TRBV3-2) and TRBJ2-7, with D hard to call. Sequences were obtained from peripheral blood. In DNA form, the CDR3 reads TGTGCCAGCAGCCAAGATGTTTTTGTGGAGCTCGAGCAGTACTTC. Protein: CASSQDVFVELEQYF.